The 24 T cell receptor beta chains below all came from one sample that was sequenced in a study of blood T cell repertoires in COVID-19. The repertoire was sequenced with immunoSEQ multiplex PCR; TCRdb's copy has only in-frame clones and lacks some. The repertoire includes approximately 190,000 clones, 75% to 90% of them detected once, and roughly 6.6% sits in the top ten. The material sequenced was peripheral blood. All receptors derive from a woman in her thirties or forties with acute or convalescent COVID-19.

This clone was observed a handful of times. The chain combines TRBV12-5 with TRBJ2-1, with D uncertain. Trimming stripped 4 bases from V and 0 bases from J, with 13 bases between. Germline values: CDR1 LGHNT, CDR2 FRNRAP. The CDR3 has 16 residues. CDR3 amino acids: CASGSPEPGSYNEQFF. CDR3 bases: TGTGCTAGTGGTTCTCCAGAACCGGGCTCCTACAATGAGCAGTTCTTC.

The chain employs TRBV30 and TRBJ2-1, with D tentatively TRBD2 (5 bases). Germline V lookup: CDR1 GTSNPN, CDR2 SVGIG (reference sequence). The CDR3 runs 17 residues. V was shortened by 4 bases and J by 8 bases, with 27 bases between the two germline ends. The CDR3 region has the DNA TGTGCCTGGAATTTGGGTAGCGCACCCGATATGTCCTATGAGCAGTTCTTC. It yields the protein CAWNLGSAPDMSYEQFF.

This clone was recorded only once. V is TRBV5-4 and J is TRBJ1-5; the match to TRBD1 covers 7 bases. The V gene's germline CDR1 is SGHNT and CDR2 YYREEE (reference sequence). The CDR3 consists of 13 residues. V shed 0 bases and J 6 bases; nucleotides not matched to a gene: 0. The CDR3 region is CASSLEGAQPQHF. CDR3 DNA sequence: TGTGCCAGCAGCTTGGAGGGGGCTCAGCCCCAGCATTTT. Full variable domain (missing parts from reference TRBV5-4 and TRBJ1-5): ETGVTQSPTHLIKTRGQQVTLRCSSQSGHNTVSWYQQALGQGPQFIFQYYREEENGRGNFPPRFSGLQFPNYSSELNVNALELDDSALYLCASSLEGAQPQHFGDGTRLSIL.

CDR3 nucleotide sequence: TGCAGTGCTAGTAGTGGTTTTCGCGGGGGCTACGGGGATGAGCAGTTCTTC. It specifies CSASSGFRGGYGDEQFF. The chain uses TRBV20-1 and TRBJ2-1, with D maybe TRBD2 (7 bases). Trimming shortened V by 3 bases and J by 8 bases, and 26 bases separated the two germline ends. Per the germline V gene, CDR1 is DFQATT and CDR2 is SNEGSKA (reference sequence). The CDR3 spans 17 residues.

DNA of the CDR3: TGTGCCAGCGCTAGCGGGATGTCCGAGCAGTACTTC. Amino acid sequence: CASASGMSEQYF. The chain links TRBV28 to TRBJ2-7; 9 bases are a match to TRBD2. V dropped 8 bases and J dropped 6; count of bases not matched to a gene: 5. Germline assignment: CDR1 MDHEN and CDR2 SYDVKM. The CDR3 has 12 residues. Drawing the rest from reference TRBV28 and TRBJ2-7, the complete variable domain is DVKVTQSSRYLVKRTGEKVFLECVQDMDHENMFWYRQDPGLGLRLIYFSYDVKMKEKGDIPEGYSVSREKKERFSLILESASTNQTSMYLCASASGMSEQYFGPGTRLTVT.

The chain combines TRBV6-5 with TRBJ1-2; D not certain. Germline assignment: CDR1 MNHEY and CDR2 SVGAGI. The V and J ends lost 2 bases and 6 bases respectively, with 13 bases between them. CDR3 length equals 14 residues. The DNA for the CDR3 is TGTGCCAGCAGTTACGACCCCAGCGGAGATGGCTACACCTTC. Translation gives CASSYDPSGDGYTF.

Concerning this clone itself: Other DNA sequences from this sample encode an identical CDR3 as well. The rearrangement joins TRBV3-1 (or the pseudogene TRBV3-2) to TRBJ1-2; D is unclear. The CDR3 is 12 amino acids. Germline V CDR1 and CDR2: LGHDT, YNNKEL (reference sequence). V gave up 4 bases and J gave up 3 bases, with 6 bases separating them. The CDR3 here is CASSPGDYGYTF. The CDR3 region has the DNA TGTGCCAGCAGCCCCGGGGACTATGGCTACACCTTC.

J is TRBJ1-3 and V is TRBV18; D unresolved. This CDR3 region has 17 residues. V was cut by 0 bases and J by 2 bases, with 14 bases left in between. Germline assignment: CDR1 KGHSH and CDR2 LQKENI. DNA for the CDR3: TGTGCCAGCTCACCACCGAGTTTGGGCAGAGCTGGAAACACCATATATTTT. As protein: CASSPPSLGRAGNTIYF.

The CDR3, as DNA: TGTGCCAGTATCGGGGGATACAGCAATCAGCCCCAGCATTTT. Its protein product is CASIGGYSNQPQHF. J is TRBJ1-5 and V is TRBV19, with D possibly TRBD1 on 5 matching bases. CDR1 LNHDA and CDR2 SQIVND come from the germline V gene (reference sequence). Trimming took 7 bases from V and 1 from J, leaving 11 bases between them. The CDR3 sequence is 14 residues long.

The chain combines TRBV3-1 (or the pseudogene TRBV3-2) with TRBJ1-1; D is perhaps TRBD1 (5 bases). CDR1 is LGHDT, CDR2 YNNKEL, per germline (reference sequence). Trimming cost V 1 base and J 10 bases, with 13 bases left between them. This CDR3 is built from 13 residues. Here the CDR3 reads CASSQVGGGVAFF. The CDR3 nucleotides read TGTGCCAGCAGCCAAGTGGGGGGGGGAGTAGCTTTCTTT.

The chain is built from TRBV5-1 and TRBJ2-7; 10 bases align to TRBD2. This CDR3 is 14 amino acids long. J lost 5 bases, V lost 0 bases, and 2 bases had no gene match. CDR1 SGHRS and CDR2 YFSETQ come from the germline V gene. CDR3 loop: CASSLDLAGDEQYF. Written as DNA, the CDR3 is TGCGCCAGCAGCTTGGATCTAGCGGGAGACGAGCAGTACTTC.

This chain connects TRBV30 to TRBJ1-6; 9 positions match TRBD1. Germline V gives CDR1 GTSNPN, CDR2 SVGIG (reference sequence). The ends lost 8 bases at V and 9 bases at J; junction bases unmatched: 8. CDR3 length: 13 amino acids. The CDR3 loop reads CAGQQGAPSPLHF. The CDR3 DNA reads TGTGCCGGTCAACAGGGGGCCCCTTCACCCCTCCACTTT.

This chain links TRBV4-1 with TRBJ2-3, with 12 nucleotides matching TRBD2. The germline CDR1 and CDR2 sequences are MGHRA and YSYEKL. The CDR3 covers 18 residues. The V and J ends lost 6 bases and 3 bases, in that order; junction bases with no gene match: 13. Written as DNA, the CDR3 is TGCGCCAGCAGTAATGATCTAGCGGGGGGGGGATTGACAGATACGCAGTATTTT. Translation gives CASSNDLAGGGLTDTQYF.

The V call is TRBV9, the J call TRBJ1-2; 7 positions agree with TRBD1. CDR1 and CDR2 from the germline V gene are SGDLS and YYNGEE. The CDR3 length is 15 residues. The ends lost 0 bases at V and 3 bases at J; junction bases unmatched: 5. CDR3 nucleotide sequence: TGTGCCAGCAGCGTAGGGGGGACAGCTGACTATGGCTACACCTTC. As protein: CASSVGGTADYGYTF.

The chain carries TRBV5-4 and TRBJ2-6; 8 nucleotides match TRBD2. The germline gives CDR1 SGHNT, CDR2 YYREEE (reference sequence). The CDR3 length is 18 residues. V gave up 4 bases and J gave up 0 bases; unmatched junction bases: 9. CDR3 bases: TGTGCCAGCAGCGATCTGACTAGCGTGAACTCTGGGGCCAACGTCCTGACTTTC. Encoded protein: CASSDLTSVNSGANVLTF.

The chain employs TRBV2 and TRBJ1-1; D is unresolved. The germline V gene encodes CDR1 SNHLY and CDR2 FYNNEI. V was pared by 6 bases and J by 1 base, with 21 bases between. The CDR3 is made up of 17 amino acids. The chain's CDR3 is CASSWSTEAVGNTEAFF. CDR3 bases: TGTGCCAGCAGCTGGTCGACCGAGGCTGTCGGGAACACTGAAGCTTTCTTT. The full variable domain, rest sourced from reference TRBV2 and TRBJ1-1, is EPEVTQTPSHQVTQMGQEVILRCVPISNHLYFYWYRQILGQKVEFLVSFYNNEISEKSEIFDDQFSVERPDGSNFTLKIRSTKLEDSAMYFCASSWSTEAVGNTEAFFGQGTRLTVV.

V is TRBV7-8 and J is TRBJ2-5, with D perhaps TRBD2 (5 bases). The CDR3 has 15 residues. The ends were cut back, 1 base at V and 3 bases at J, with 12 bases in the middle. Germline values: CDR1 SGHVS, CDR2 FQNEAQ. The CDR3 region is CASSLVQAEKETQYF. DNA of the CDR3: TGTGCCAGCAGCTTAGTTCAAGCGGAAAAAGAGACCCAGTACTTC.

The CDR3 spells CASRRENYEQYF. The CDR3 DNA sequence: TGTGCCAGCAGGAGGGAGAACTACGAGCAGTACTTC. The chain couples TRBV2 to TRBJ2-7, with a possible D match to TRBD2 (5 bases). V was clipped by 6 bases and J by 3 bases, with 9 bases between them. The CDR3 spans 12 residues. CDR1 and CDR2 (germline): SNHLY, FYNNEI.

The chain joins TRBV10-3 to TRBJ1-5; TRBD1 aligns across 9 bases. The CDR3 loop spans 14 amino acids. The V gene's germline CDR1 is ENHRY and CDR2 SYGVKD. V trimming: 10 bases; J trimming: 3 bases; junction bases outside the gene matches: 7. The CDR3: CATQTGGFNQPQHF. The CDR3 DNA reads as TGTGCCACCCAGACAGGGGGGTTCAATCAGCCCCAGCATTTT.

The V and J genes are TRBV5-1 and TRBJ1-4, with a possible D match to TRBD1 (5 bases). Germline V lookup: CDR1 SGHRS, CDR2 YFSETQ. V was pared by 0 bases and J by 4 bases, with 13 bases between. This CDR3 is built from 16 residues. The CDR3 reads CASSLGTDRYNEKLFF. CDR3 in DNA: TGCGCCAGCAGCTTGGGGACCGACAGATATAATGAAAAACTGTTTTTT.

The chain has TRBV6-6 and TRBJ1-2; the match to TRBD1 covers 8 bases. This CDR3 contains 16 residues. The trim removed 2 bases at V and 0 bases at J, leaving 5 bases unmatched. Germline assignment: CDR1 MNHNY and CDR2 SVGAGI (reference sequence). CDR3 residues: CASSYQGARANYGYTF. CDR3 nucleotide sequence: TGTGCCAGCAGTTACCAGGGGGCGCGGGCTAACTATGGCTACACCTTC.

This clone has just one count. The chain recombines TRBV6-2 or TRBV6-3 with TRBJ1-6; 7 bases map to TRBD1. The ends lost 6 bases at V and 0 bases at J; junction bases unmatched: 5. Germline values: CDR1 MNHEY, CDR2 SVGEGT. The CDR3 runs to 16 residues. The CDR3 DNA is TGTGCCAGCAGCCCTGGGACAGTCTCCTATAATTCACCCCTCCACTTT. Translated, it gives CASSPGTVSYNSPLHF.

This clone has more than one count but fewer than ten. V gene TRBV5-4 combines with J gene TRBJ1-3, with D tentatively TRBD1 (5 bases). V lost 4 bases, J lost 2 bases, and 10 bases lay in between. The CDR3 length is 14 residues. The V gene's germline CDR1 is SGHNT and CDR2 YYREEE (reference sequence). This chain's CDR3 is CASSPPGAGNTIYF. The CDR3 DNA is TGTGCCAGCAGCCCCCCGGGGGCTGGAAACACCATATATTTT.

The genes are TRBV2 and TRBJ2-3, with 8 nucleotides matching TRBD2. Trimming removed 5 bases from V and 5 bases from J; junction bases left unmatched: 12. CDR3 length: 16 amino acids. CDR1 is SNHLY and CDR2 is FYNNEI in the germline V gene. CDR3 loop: CASSQRTSSRIDTQYF. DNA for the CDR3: TGTGCCAGCAGTCAAAGGACTAGCAGTCGGATAGATACGCAGTATTTT.